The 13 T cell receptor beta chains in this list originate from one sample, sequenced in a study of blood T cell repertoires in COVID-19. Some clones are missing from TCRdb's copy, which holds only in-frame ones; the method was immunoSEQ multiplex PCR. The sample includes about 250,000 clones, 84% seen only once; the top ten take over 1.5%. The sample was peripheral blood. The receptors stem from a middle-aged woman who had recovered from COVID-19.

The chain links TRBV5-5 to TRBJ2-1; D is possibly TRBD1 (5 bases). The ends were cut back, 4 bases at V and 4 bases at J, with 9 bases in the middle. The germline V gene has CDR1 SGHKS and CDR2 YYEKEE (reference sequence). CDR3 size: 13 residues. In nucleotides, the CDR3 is TGTGCCAGCAGCCCCACAGGTTACAATGAGCAGTTCTTC. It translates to CASSPTGYNEQFF. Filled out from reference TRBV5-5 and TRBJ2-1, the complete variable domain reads DAGVTQSPTHLIKTRGQQVTLRCSPISGHKSVSWYQQVLGQGPQFIFQYYEKEERGRGNFPDRFSARQFPNYSSELNVNALLLGDSALYLCASSPTGYNEQFFGPGTRLTVL.

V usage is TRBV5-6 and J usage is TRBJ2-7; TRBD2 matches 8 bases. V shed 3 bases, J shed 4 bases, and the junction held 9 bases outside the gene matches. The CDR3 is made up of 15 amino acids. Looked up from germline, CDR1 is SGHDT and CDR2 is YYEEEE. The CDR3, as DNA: TGTGCCAGCAGCTCGTCGGGGGGGATCCTGTACGAGCAGTACTTC. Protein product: CASSSSGGILYEQYF.

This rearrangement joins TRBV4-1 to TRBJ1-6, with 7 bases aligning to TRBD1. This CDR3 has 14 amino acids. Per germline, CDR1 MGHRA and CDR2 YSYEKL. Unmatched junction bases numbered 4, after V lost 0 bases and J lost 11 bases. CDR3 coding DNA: TGCGCCAGCAGCCAAGATGCGAGGGGGCCACCCCTCCACTTT. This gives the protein CASSQDARGPPLHF.

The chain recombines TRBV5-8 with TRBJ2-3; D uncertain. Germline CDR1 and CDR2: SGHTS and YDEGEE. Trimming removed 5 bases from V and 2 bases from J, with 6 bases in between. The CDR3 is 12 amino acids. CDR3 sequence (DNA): TGTGCCAGCAGTACTATCACAGATACGCAGTATTTT. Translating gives CASSTITDTQYF.

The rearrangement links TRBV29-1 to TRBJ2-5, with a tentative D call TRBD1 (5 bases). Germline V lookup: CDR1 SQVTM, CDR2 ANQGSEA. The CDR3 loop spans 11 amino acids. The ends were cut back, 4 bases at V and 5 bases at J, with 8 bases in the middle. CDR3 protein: CSVAGSETQYF. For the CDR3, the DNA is TGCAGCGTTGCAGGGTCGGAGACCCAGTACTTC. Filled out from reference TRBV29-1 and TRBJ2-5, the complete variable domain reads SAVISQKPSRDICQRGTSLTIQCQVDSQVTMMFWYRQQPGQSLTLIATANQGSEATYESGFVIDKFPISRPNLTFSTLTVSNMSPEDSSIYLCSVAGSETQYFGPGTRLLVL.

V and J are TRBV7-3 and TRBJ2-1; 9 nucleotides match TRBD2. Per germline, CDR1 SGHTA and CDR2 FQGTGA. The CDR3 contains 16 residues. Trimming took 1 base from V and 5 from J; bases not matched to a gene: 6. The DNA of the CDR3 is TGTGCCAGCAGCTTAAGGGGTAGCGGGGGCAACAATGAGCAGTTCTTC. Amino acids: CASSLRGSGGNNEQFF.

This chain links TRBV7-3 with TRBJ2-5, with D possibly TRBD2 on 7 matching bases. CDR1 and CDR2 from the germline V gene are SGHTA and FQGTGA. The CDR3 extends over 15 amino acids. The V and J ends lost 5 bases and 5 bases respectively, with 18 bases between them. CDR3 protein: CASSRGPGGGETQYF. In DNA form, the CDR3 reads TGTGCCAGCAGCCGAGGCCCGGGGGGCGGGGAGACCCAGTACTTC.

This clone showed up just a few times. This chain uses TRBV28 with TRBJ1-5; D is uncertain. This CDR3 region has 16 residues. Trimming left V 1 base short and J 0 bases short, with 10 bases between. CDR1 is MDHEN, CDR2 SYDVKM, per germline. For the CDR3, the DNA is TGTGCCAGCAGTTTATTGAAAGCCTATAGCAATCAGCCCCAGCATTTT. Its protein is CASSLLKAYSNQPQHF.

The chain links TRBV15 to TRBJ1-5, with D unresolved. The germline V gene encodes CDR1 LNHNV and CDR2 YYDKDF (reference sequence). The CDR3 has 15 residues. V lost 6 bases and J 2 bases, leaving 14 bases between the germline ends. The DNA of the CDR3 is TGTGCCACCAGAGCGGGTGGTGATGGCAATCAGCCCCAGCATTTT. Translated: CATRAGGDGNQPQHF.

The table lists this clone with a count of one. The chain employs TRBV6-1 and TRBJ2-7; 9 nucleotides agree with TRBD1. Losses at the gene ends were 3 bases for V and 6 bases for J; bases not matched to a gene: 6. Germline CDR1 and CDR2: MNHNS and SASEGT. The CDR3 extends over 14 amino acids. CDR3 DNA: TGTGCCAGCAGTGACACTTGGACAGGGGTCGAGCAGTACTTC. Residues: CASSDTWTGVEQYF.

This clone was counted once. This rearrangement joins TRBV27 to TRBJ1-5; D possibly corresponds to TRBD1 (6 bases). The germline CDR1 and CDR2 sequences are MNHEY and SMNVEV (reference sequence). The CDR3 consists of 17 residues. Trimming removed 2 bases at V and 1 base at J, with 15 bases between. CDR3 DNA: TGTGCCAGCAGTTTAATCGGCTCTCAGGGGAGCAATCAGCCCCAGCATTTT. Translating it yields CASSLIGSQGSNQPQHF.

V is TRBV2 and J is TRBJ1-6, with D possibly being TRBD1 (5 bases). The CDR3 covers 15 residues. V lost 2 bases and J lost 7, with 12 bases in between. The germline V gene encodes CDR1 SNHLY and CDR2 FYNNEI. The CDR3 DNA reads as TGTGCCAGCAGTGAACGGCAGGGCTACAATTCACCCCTCCACTTT. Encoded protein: CASSERQGYNSPLHF.

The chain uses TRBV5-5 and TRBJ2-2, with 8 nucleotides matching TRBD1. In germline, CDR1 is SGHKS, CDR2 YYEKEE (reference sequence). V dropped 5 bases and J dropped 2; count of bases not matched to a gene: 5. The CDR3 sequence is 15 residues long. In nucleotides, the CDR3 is TGTGCCAGCAGTTTCGACAGGGGCAACACCGGGGAGCTGTTTTTT. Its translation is CASSFDRGNTGELFF.